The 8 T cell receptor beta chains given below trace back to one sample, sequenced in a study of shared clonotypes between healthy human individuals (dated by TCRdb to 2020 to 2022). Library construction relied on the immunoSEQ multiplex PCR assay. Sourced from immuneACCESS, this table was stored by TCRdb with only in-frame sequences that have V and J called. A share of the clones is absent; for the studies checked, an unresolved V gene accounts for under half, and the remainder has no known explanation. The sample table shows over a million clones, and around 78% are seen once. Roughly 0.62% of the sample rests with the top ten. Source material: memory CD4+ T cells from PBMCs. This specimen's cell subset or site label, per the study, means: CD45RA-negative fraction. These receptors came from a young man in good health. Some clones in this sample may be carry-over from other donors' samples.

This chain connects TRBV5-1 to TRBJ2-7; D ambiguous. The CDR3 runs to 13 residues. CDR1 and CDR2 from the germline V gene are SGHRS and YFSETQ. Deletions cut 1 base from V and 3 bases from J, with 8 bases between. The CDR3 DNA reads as TGCGCCAGCAGCTTGTTGGGCAACTACGAGCAGTACTTC. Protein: CASSLLGNYEQYF.

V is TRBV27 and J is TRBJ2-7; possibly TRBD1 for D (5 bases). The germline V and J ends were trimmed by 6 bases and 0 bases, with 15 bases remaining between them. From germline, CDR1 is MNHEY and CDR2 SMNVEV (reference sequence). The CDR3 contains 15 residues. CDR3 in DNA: TGTGCCAGCAGAACCCGCCAGGGCAGCTCCTACGAGCAGTACTTC. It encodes CASRTRQGSSYEQYF.

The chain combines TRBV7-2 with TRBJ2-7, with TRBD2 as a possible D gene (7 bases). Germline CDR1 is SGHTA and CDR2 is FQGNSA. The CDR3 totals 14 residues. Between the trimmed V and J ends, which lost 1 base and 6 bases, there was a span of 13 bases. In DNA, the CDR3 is TGTGCCAGCAGCTTAGAGGGGGAGGGGCGCGAGCAGTACTTC. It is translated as CASSLEGEGREQYF.

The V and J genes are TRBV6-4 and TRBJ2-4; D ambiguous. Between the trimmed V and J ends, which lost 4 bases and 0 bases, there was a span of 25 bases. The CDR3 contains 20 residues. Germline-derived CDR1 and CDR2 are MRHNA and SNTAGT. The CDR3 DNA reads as TGTGCCAGCAGTGTTTCCAGTCCTGCTGCATTAAGGCTAGCCAAAAACATTCAGTACTTC. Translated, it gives CASSVSSPAALRLAKNIQYF.

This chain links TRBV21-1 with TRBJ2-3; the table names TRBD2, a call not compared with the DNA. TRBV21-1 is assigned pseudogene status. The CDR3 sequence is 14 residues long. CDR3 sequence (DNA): TGTGCCAGCGGTAGCGGGAGGGCACCAGATACGCAGTATTTT. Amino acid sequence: CASGSGRAPDTQYF.

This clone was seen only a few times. CDR3 amino acids: CASSTQEGSGTDTQYF. Here the CDR3 DNA reads TGTGCCAGCAGCACCCAAGAGGGCTCAGGCACAGATACGCAGTATTTT. The V gene is TRBV9, the J gene TRBJ2-3, with D possibly TRBD2 on 5 matching bases. Trimming cost V 4 bases and J 1 base, with 16 bases left between them. Per germline, CDR1 SGDLS and CDR2 YYNGEE. There are 16 residues in the CDR3.

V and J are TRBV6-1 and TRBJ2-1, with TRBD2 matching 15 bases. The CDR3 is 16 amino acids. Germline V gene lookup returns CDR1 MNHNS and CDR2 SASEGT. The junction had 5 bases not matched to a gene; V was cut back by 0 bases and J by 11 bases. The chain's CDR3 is CASSEAGTSGRSQQFF. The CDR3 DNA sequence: TGTGCCAGCAGTGAAGCCGGGACTAGCGGGAGGTCGCAGCAGTTCTTC.

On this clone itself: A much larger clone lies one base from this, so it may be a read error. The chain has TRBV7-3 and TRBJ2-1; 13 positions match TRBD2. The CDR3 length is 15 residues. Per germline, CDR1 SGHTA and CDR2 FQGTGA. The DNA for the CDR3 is TGTGCCAGCAGCTATGGACTAGCGGGAGAGTCTGAGCGGTTCTTC. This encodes CASSYGLAGESERFF.